The rows below give T cell receptor beta chains drawn from one sample of a study of CD8 T cells in Susac syndrome. TCRdb analysed the immunoSEQ multiplex PCR reads with MiXCR anew, one entry per CDR3 protein. The sample lists fewer than 250,000 distinct CDR3 sequences, roughly 92% occurring once. The material sequenced was CD8+ T cells from PBMCs. These receptors were collected from a human donor with multiple sclerosis. Each CDR3 is given with its conserved first and last residue. The order of the fields is clone size, D gene, V gene, J gene, CDR3 protein, CDR3 DNA. A D gene is named only where the DNA matches it firmly. Some rows mark clone size as missing; the rest say once, few, many or name a class of expanded clone.

abundance: -
d_gene: -
v_gene: TRBV12-3/TRBV12-4
j_gene: TRBJ2-7
CDR3aa: CASSFRVNYEQYF
CDR3nt: TGTGCCAGCAGTTTTCGGGTTAACTACGAGCAGTACTTC

abundance: -
d_gene: -
v_gene: TRBV6-4
j_gene: TRBJ1-1
CDR3aa: CASSDGENTEAFF
CDR3nt: TGTGCCAGCAGTGACGGAGAGAACACTGAAGCTTTCTTT

abundance: -
d_gene: -
v_gene: TRBV5-6
j_gene: TRBJ2-1
CDR3aa: CASLRDLVPHEQFF
CDR3nt: TGTGCCAGCCTAAGGGATCTAGTTCCCCATGAGCAGTTCTTC

abundance: -
d_gene: -
v_gene: TRBV10-3
j_gene: TRBJ2-1
CDR3aa: CAINPEDSPEQFF
CDR3nt: TGTGCCATCAATCCCGAGGACAGCCCTGAGCAGTTCTTC

abundance: -
d_gene: TRBD1
v_gene: TRBV20-1
j_gene: TRBJ1-1
CDR3aa: CSAMQGVAEAFF
CDR3nt: TGCAGTGCTATGCAGGGGGTTGCTGAAGCTTTCTTT

abundance: -
d_gene: -
v_gene: TRBV4-3
j_gene: TRBJ1-1
CDR3aa: CASSPLAGGADTEAFF
CDR3nt: TGCGCCAGCAGCCCACTCGCGGGAGGCGCAGACACTGAAGCTTTCTTT

abundance: -
d_gene: -
v_gene: TRBV6-5
j_gene: TRBJ2-1
CDR3aa: CASSAGGEPYNEQFF
CDR3nt: TGTGCCAGCAGTGCTGGCGGAGAACCCTACAATGAGCAGTTCTTC

abundance: -
d_gene: -
v_gene: TRBV4-3
j_gene: TRBJ2-3
CDR3aa: CASSPRLRDTDTQYF
CDR3nt: TGCGCCAGCAGTCCTCGCTTGCGGGACACAGATACGCAGTATTTT

abundance: -
d_gene: -
v_gene: TRBV7-8
j_gene: TRBJ2-1
CDR3aa: CASSSRSGQFF
CDR3nt: TGTGCCAGCAGCTCCCGGAGCGGGCAGTTCTTC

abundance: -
d_gene: -
v_gene: TRBV20-1
j_gene: TRBJ2-7
CDR3aa: CSADEGISYEQYF
CDR3nt: TGCAGTGCCGATGAGGGGATCTCCTACGAGCAGTACTTC

abundance: once
d_gene: TRBD1
v_gene: TRBV9
j_gene: TRBJ2-3
CDR3aa: CASSATGTDYTDTQYF
CDR3nt: TGTGCCAGCAGCGCAACCGGGACAGACTACACAGATACGCAGTATTTT

abundance: -
d_gene: -
v_gene: TRBV10-3
j_gene: TRBJ2-7
CDR3aa: CAISESSGKVYEQYF
CDR3nt: TGTGCCATCAGTGAGTCGTCAGGGAAGGTATACGAGCAGTACTTC

abundance: -
d_gene: -
v_gene: TRBV15
j_gene: TRBJ2-2
CDR3aa: CATSRVGGATGELFF
CDR3nt: TGTGCCACCAGCAGAGTTGGGGGGGCCACCGGGGAGCTGTTTTTT

abundance: -
d_gene: TRBD1
v_gene: TRBV7-9
j_gene: TRBJ2-3
CDR3aa: CASSPPTGEDTDTQYF
CDR3nt: TGTGCCAGCAGCCCCCCGACAGGGGAAGACACAGATACGCAGTATTTT

abundance: -
d_gene: -
v_gene: TRBV2
j_gene: TRBJ2-7
CDR3aa: CASVQDSNPSYEQYF
CDR3nt: TGTGCCAGCGTACAGGATAGTAATCCCTCCTACGAGCAGTACTTC

abundance: -
d_gene: TRBD2
v_gene: TRBV7-2
j_gene: TRBJ2-2
CDR3aa: CASSFGGAKNTGELFF
CDR3nt: TGTGCCAGCAGCTTCGGGGGGGCTAAGAACACCGGGGAGCTGTTTTTT

abundance: -
d_gene: -
v_gene: TRBV30
j_gene: TRBJ1-5
CDR3aa: CAWNPTRGQPQHF
CDR3nt: TGTGCCTGGAATCCTACACGCGGTCAGCCCCAGCATTTT

abundance: -
d_gene: -
v_gene: TRBV9
j_gene: TRBJ2-1
CDR3aa: CASSVEGPGEQFF
CDR3nt: TGTGCCAGCAGCGTAGAAGGGCCGGGGGAGCAGTTCTTC

abundance: -
d_gene: -
v_gene: TRBV6-1
j_gene: TRBJ2-2
CDR3aa: CASQEGALFTGELFF
CDR3nt: TGTGCCAGCCAGGAGGGGGCTCTATTTACCGGGGAGCTGTTTTTT

abundance: -
d_gene: -
v_gene: TRBV7-9
j_gene: TRBJ1-1
CDR3aa: CASSLGGGLYPEAFF
CDR3nt: TGTGCCAGCAGCTTAGGAGGGGGACTTTATCCTGAAGCTTTCTTT

abundance: -
d_gene: -
v_gene: TRBV4-1
j_gene: TRBJ1-5
CDR3aa: CASSQDFNQPQHF
CDR3nt: TGCGCCAGCAGCCAAGATTTCAATCAGCCCCAGCATTTT

abundance: -
d_gene: -
v_gene: TRBV7-2
j_gene: TRBJ2-3
CDR3aa: CASSPLHSFFETDTQYF
CDR3nt: TGTGCCAGCAGCCCTTTACATTCCTTCTTTGAGACAGATACGCAGTATTTT

abundance: -
d_gene: TRBD1
v_gene: TRBV7-9
j_gene: TRBJ2-2
CDR3aa: CASSPTGGANTGELFF
CDR3nt: TGTGCCAGCAGCCCGACAGGGGGGGCGAACACCGGGGAGCTGTTTTTT

abundance: -
d_gene: -
v_gene: TRBV15
j_gene: TRBJ1-2
CDR3aa: CATSRDSRANYGYTF
CDR3nt: TGTGCCACCAGCAGAGATAGCCGGGCCAACTATGGCTACACCTTC

abundance: -
d_gene: TRBD1
v_gene: TRBV29-1
j_gene: TRBJ2-7
CDR3aa: CSVLDRGSYEQYF
CDR3nt: TGCAGCGTTTTGGACAGGGGGTCCTACGAGCAGTACTTC

abundance: once
d_gene: TRBD2
v_gene: TRBV9
j_gene: TRBJ2-3
CDR3aa: CASSVTSGATDTQYF
CDR3nt: TGTGCCAGCAGCGTGACTAGCGGGGCCACAGATACGCAGTATTTT

abundance: -
d_gene: TRBD2
v_gene: TRBV15
j_gene: TRBJ2-3
CDR3aa: CATSRQRGGLDTQYF
CDR3nt: TGTGCCACCTCTCGTCAGCGGGGGGGCCTAGATACGCAGTATTTT

abundance: -
d_gene: TRBD1
v_gene: TRBV29-1
j_gene: TRBJ1-3
CDR3aa: CSVSTGSGNTIYF
CDR3nt: TGCAGCGTTTCGACAGGGTCTGGAAACACCATATATTTT

abundance: -
d_gene: -
v_gene: TRBV20-1
j_gene: TRBJ1-2
CDR3aa: CSAFTGDGYTF
CDR3nt: TGCAGTGCTTTTACAGGAGATGGCTACACCTTC